These 30 T cell receptor beta chains came from one sample sequenced in a study of vaccination effects on CD4 cells after COVID-19. Generated by immunoSEQ multiplex PCR, the TCRdb table keeps only in-frame clones and is missing some. Of fewer than 40,000 clones detected, around 74% appear once; the ten largest clones hold about 16%. Their antigens are not known. Subsequent to a culture period of about nine days, CD4+ T cells were isolated. Vaccine administered to participants consisted of two doses of either BNT162b2 or mRNA-1273. This sample comprised CD4+ T cells from PBMCs cultured without peptide, obtained after COVID-19 vaccination. Source of these receptors: a human donor who received a COVID-19 vaccine.

This clone came up once. The chain couples TRBV14 to TRBJ1-2; no clear D. Germline CDR1 SGHDN, CDR2 FVKESK. The CDR3 extends over 13 amino acids. Trimming took 1 base from V and 7 from J, leaving 10 bases between them. As DNA, the CDR3 is TGTGCCAGCAGCCAAGTAAAGGTCGGTGGCTACACCTTC. Translation: CASSQVKVGGYTF.

The chain couples TRBV28 to TRBJ2-7; 10 nucleotides line up with TRBD2. The germline CDR1 and CDR2 sequences are MDHEN and SYDVKM. CDR3 length: 15 amino acids. The junction had 8 bases not matched to a gene; V was cut back by 6 bases and J by 3 bases. The CDR3 sequence is CASSQGAGGDYEQYF. DNA for the CDR3: TGTGCCAGCAGCCAAGGAGCGGGAGGGGACTACGAGCAGTACTTC.

The gene calls are TRBV7-9 and TRBJ2-5; 10 nucleotides match TRBD2. V was pared by 7 bases and J by 4 bases, with 12 bases of the junction left unmatched. Germline assignment: CDR1 SEHNR and CDR2 FQNEAQ (reference sequence). The CDR3 covers 16 residues. The CDR3 here is CASTAGALAGVETQYF. The CDR3 region has the DNA TGTGCCAGCACCGCTGGGGCCCTAGCGGGAGTAGAGACCCAGTACTTC.

As to this clone: With a much larger clone just one base away, this may be a read error. This chain links TRBV3-1 (or the pseudogene TRBV3-2) with TRBJ2-2; D remains ambiguous. V gave up 5 bases and J gave up 0 bases, with 1 base separating them. CDR3 length: 12 residues. Germline values: CDR1 LGHDT, CDR2 YNNKEL (reference sequence). The CDR3 here is CASSSNTGELFF. CDR3 DNA sequence: TGTGCCAGCAGCTCGAACACCGGGGAGCTGTTTTTT.

The gene calls are TRBV19 and TRBJ1-2; the D gene is possibly TRBD1 (5 bases). The CDR3 is 13 amino acids. The V gene lost 5 bases and the J gene lost 3 bases, with 10 bases spanning the gap. Germline CDR1 LNHDA, CDR2 SQIVND (reference sequence). CDR3 DNA: TGTGCCAGTAGTGCTCAGGGTGACTATGGCTACACCTTC. Protein product: CASSAQGDYGYTF.

This clone was detected a few times. This chain connects TRBV2 to TRBJ1-2; D gene ambiguous. Trimming cost V 6 bases and J 4 bases, with 15 bases left between them. The CDR3 is 14 amino acids. Germline V CDR1 and CDR2: SNHLY, FYNNEI. CDR3 in amino acids: CASRGRTFPYGYTF. The CDR3 bases are TGTGCCAGCAGGGGCAGAACCTTCCCCTATGGCTACACCTTC.

The chain recombines TRBV20-1 with TRBJ2-4; D unresolved. V lost 3 bases, J lost 5 bases, and 8 bases lay in between. Germline V gives CDR1 DFQATT, CDR2 SNEGSKA (reference sequence). The CDR3 covers 12 residues. The CDR3: CSASFRQNIQYF. The CDR3 DNA reads TGCAGTGCTAGTTTTCGGCAAAACATTCAGTACTTC.

This chain uses TRBV11-2 with TRBJ1-2; 7 nucleotides line up with TRBD1. Germline V gene data show CDR1 as SGHAT and CDR2 as FQNNGV. V was pared by 5 bases and J by 2 bases, with 2 bases of the junction left unmatched. This CDR3 comprises 13 residues. The CDR3 here is CASSPTGNYGYTF. The CDR3 DNA sequence: TGTGCCAGCAGCCCGACAGGGAACTATGGCTACACCTTC.

The rearrangement joins TRBV5-5 to TRBJ2-1; D possibly corresponds to TRBD1 (6 bases). Germline assignment: CDR1 SGHKS and CDR2 YYEKEE (reference sequence). Trimming left V 5 bases short and J 1 base short, with 16 bases between. This CDR3 region has 16 residues. The CDR3 nucleotides are TGTGCCAGCAGTTCTCTACAGGGCCCATCCTACAATGAGCAGTTCTTC. Its protein is CASSSLQGPSYNEQFF.

The chain employs TRBV7-8 and TRBJ1-5; no definite D call. V lost 6 bases, J lost 1 base, and 13 bases lay in between. There are 15 residues in the CDR3. The V gene's germline CDR1 is SGHVS and CDR2 FQNEAQ. The chain's CDR3 is CASSRTAESNQPQHF. CDR3 DNA: TGTGCCAGCAGTCGGACGGCCGAAAGCAATCAGCCCCAGCATTTT. Full variable domain (outside the CDR3, taken from reference TRBV7-8 and TRBJ1-5): GAGVSQSPRYKVAKRGQDVALRCDPISGHVSLFWYQQALGQGPEFLTYFQNEAQLDKSGLPSDRFFAERPEGSVSTLKIQRTQQEDSAVYLCASSRTAESNQPQHFGDGTRLSIL.

This clone has just a few counts. J is TRBJ2-7 and V is TRBV28; D assignment may be TRBD1 or TRBD2 (5 bases each). The CDR3 is made up of 16 amino acids. Germline V gene data show CDR1 as MDHEN and CDR2 as SYDVKM. Trimming cost V 2 bases and J 7 bases, with 21 bases left between them. CDR3 nucleotide sequence: TGTGCCAGCAGTTTAACGGCGACGGCAGGGAGTCCGGAGCAGTACTTC. Translating gives CASSLTATAGSPEQYF.

The chain links TRBV11-2 to TRBJ2-1, with D perhaps matching TRBD2 (6 bases). The germline V and J ends were trimmed by 6 bases and 4 bases, with 10 bases remaining between them. This CDR3 is built from 13 residues. Looked up from germline, CDR1 is SGHAT and CDR2 is FQNNGV. The CDR3 is CASSPGGYNEQFF. CDR3 DNA: TGTGCCAGCAGTCCCGGGGGTTACAATGAGCAGTTCTTC.

V usage is TRBV14 and J usage is TRBJ1-4; D possibly corresponds to TRBD1 (5 bases). This CDR3 is built from 18 residues. In germline, CDR1 is SGHDN, CDR2 FVKESK. V dropped 0 bases and J dropped 7 bases, with 21 bases sitting between them. The CDR3 bases are TGTGCCAGCAGCCAAGATAGTGTTGGGGACCACCATCTTGAAAAACTGTTTTTT. It specifies CASSQDSVGDHHLEKLFF.

The chain employs TRBV6-5 and TRBJ2-7; the D is unclear. V was shortened by 2 bases and J by 7 bases, with 6 bases between the two germline ends. CDR3 size: 11 residues. Germline loops: CDR1 MNHEY, CDR2 SVGAGI. The CDR3 is CASSYQNEQYF. CDR3 sequence (DNA): TGTGCCAGCAGTTACCAGAATGAGCAGTACTTC.

V usage is TRBV5-1 and J usage is TRBJ2-2, with D unclear. The CDR3 runs to 15 residues. V gave up 2 bases and J gave up 0 bases, with 8 bases separating them. The germline CDR1 and CDR2 sequences are SGHRS and YFSETQ. The CDR3 coding sequence is TGCGCCAGCAGCTTAAGAGCCGCGAACACCGGGGAGCTGTTTTTT. As protein: CASSLRAANTGELFF.

In its sample, this clone was seen a few times. The chain is built from TRBV30 and TRBJ2-2, with D uncertain. This CDR3 is built from 12 residues. Trimming removed 4 bases at V and 6 bases at J, with 9 bases between. Germline CDR1 GTSNPN, CDR2 SVGIG (reference sequence). The CDR3 spells CAWTRLSGELFF. The CDR3 DNA is TGTGCCTGGACCCGCCTGTCCGGGGAGCTGTTTTTT.

This clone was picked up a small number of times. CDR3 DNA sequence: TGTGCCAGCAGTCTCACGGGGGAGAGGGGAAACACCATATATTTT. This codes for CASSLTGERGNTIYF. V is TRBV6-5 and J is TRBJ1-3; the D gene is possibly TRBD1 (5 bases). V lost 5 bases, J lost 4 bases, and 15 bases lay in between. The CDR3 extends over 15 amino acids. Looked up from germline, CDR1 is MNHEY and CDR2 is SVGAGI.

The rearrangement links TRBV27 to TRBJ1-4; no definite D call. V gave up 5 bases and J gave up 3 bases, with 4 bases separating them. Germline CDR1 reads MNHEY; CDR2 reads SMNVEV (reference sequence). The CDR3 sequence is 12 residues long. CDR3 DNA: TGTGCCAGCAGTCCACCTAATGAAAAACTGTTTTTT. Protein: CASSPPNEKLFF.

This sequence joins TRBV6-1 and TRBJ2-6, with D possibly being TRBD2 (6 bases). The germline CDR1 and CDR2 sequences are MNHNS and SASEGT. The V end lost 0 bases, the J end lost 4 bases, and 7 bases lay between the germline ends. This CDR3 is built from 15 residues. Here the CDR3 reads CASSEAGGGANVLTF. The CDR3 DNA reads as TGTGCCAGCAGTGAAGCGGGAGGCGGGGCCAACGTCCTGACTTTC.

The V and J genes are TRBV28 and TRBJ2-2; D possibly corresponds to TRBD1 (6 bases). Trimming took off 6 bases at V and 6 bases at J, with 11 bases between the two ends. Germline V gene data show CDR1 as MDHEN and CDR2 as SYDVKM. The CDR3 contains 13 residues. CDR3 nucleotides: TGTGCCAGCAGGCAGGGGTTGGCCGGGGAGCTGTTTTTT. It specifies CASRQGLAGELFF.

The chain uses TRBV11-2 and TRBJ2-7; the D gene is possibly TRBD1 (6 bases). Germline V gives CDR1 SGHAT, CDR2 FQNNGV. With 6 bases removed from V and 0 bases from J, the gap between germline ends came to 15 bases. This CDR3 has 15 residues. CDR3: CASRQTGSSSYEQYF. CDR3 in DNA: TGTGCCAGCAGGCAGACAGGCAGCAGCTCCTACGAGCAGTACTTC.

The chain has TRBV5-6 and TRBJ2-7; TRBD1 matches at 7 bases. The CDR3 loop spans 15 amino acids. V dropped 0 bases and J dropped 2; count of bases not matched to a gene: 5. Per the germline V gene, CDR1 is SGHDT and CDR2 is YYEEEE. CDR3 loop: CASSLGGTETYEQYF. The CDR3, as DNA: TGTGCCAGCAGCTTGGGGGGGACAGAGACCTACGAGCAGTACTTC.

The rearrangement joins TRBV27 to TRBJ1-3; D gene ambiguous. V dropped 7 bases and J dropped 0 bases, with 10 bases sitting between them. Germline V gene sequence: CDR1 MNHEY, CDR2 SMNVEV (reference sequence). The CDR3 totals 14 residues. In DNA, the CDR3 is TGTGCCAGCAAGACTCAGCTCTCTGGAAACACCATATATTTT. Its translation: CASKTQLSGNTIYF.

This sequence joins TRBV28 and TRBJ2-1, with 9 bases aligning to TRBD2. Losses at the gene ends were 3 bases for V and 5 bases for J; bases not matched to a gene: 8. This CDR3 spans 16 amino acids. Per germline, CDR1 MDHEN and CDR2 SYDVKM. The CDR3 region is CASSFFSGSTNNEQFF. Here the CDR3 DNA reads TGTGCCAGCAGTTTCTTTAGCGGGAGTACCAACAATGAGCAGTTCTTC.

The V and J genes are TRBV30 and TRBJ1-2, with 8 positions matching TRBD1. Germline V gene sequence: CDR1 GTSNPN, CDR2 SVGIG (reference sequence). The CDR3 totals 15 residues. V lost 2 bases to trimming and J lost 6 bases; unmatched junction nucleotides: 11. The CDR3, as DNA: TGTGCCTGGAGTACCTCAGGGGGCTACTCACATGGCTACACCTTC. Amino acid sequence: CAWSTSGGYSHGYTF. The full variable domain, its missing parts supplied by reference TRBV30 and TRBJ1-2, is SQTIHQWPATLVQPVGSPLSLECTVEGTSNPNLYWYRQAAGRGLQLLFYSVGIGQISSEVPQNLSASRPQDRQFILSSKKLLLSDSGFYLCAWSTSGGYSHGYTFGSGTRLTVV.

This chain connects TRBV4-1 to TRBJ1-6; 11 bases align to TRBD1. CDR3 length equals 17 residues. With V trimmed by 4 bases and J by 10 bases, 12 bases remained unmatched. The germline CDR1 and CDR2 sequences are MGHRA and YSYEKL. CDR3 coding DNA: TGCGCCAGCAGCCCCGGACAGGGGGCGCCAAGGGGATCACCCCTCCACTTT. This translates into CASSPGQGAPRGSPLHF.

This clone came up once. The rearrangement links TRBV6-2 or TRBV6-3 to TRBJ2-7; D is unclear. The V and J ends lost 0 bases and 4 bases respectively, with 4 bases between them. Germline V gene data show CDR1 as MNHEY and CDR2 as SVGEGT. CDR3 length: 12 residues. For the CDR3, the DNA is TGTGCCAGCAGTTACTCATATTACGAGCAGTACTTC. Amino acid sequence: CASSYSYYEQYF.

V usage is TRBV10-3 and J usage is TRBJ1-5; D is ambiguous. V dropped 6 bases and J dropped 2 bases, with 14 bases sitting between them. The CDR3 has 15 amino acids. CDR1 ENHRY and CDR2 SYGVKD come from the germline V gene. The CDR3 sequence: CAIRPEEAGNQPQHF. The CDR3 nucleotides are TGTGCCATCAGACCGGAGGAGGCCGGCAATCAGCCCCAGCATTTT.

The table lists this clone with a few counts. The chain has TRBV6-2 or TRBV6-3 and TRBJ1-2; D gene unclear. CDR1 MNHEY and CDR2 SVGEGT come from the germline V gene. Trimming stripped 5 bases from V and 0 bases from J, with 13 bases between. The CDR3 is 15 amino acids. CDR3 nucleotide sequence: TGTGCCAGCAGTCAAACCCAAGGGACTAACTATGGCTACACCTTC. Encoded protein: CASSQTQGTNYGYTF.

The chain links TRBV5-1 to TRBJ1-2; D remains unclear. CDR1 is SGHRS, CDR2 YFSETQ, per germline. The CDR3 extends over 14 amino acids. V gave up 0 bases and J gave up 3 bases, with 9 bases separating them. The CDR3 DNA sequence: TGCGCCAGCAGCTTGGCGTTGTCGGACTATGGCTACACCTTC. This encodes CASSLALSDYGYTF.